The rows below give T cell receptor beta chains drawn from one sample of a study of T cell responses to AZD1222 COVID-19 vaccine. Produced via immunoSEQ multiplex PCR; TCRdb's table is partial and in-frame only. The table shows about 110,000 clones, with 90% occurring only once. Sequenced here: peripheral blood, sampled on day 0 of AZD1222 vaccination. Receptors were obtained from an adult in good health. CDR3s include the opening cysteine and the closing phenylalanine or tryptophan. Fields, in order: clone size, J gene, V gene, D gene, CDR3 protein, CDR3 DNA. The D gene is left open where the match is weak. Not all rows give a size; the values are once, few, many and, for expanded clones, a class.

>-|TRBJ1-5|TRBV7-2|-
CASSFQGGSNQPQHF
TGTGCCAGCAGTTTCCAGGGAGGAAGCAATCAGCCCCAGCATTTT
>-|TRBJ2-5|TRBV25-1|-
CASSEVRVSVMETQYF
TGTGCCAGCAGTGAGGTCAGGGTATCCGTTATGGAGACCCAGTACTTC
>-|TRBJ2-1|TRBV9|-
CASSVDEGSSYNEQFF
TGTGCCAGCAGCGTAGACGAGGGTAGCTCCTACAATGAGCAGTTCTTC
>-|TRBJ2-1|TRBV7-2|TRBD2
CASSPGLAGKEQFF
TGTGCCAGCAGCCCGGGACTAGCGGGAAAGGAGCAGTTCTTC
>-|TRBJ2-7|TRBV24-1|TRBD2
CATSVVTSDNSYEQYF
TGTGCCACCAGCGTCGTGACTAGCGACAACTCCTACGAGCAGTACTTC
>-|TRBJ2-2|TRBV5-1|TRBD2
CASSLVLAGGQPTGELFF
TGCGCCAGCAGCTTGGTTTTAGCGGGAGGGCAACCCACCGGGGAGCTGTTTTTT
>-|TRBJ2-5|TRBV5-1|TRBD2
CASSLGLALQETQYF
TGCGCCAGCAGCTTGGGACTAGCGTTGCAAGAGACCCAGTACTTC
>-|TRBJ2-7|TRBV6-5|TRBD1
CASSFTGTVSYEQYF
TGTGCCAGCAGTTTTACCGGGACAGTCTCCTACGAGCAGTACTTC
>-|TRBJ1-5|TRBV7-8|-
CASSFTAGVNQPQHF
TGTGCCAGCAGCTTTACGGCAGGGGTGAATCAGCCCCAGCATTTT
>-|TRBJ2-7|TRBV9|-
CASSPNDYEQYF
TGTGCCAGCAGCCCAAATGACTACGAGCAGTACTTC
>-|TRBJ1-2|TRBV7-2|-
CASSQLLGYGYTF
TGTGCCAGCAGTCAACTCTTAGGTTATGGCTACACCTTC
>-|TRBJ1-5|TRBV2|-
CASSVTGSGNQPQHF
TGTGCCAGCAGTGTTACGGGGTCGGGCAATCAGCCCCAGCATTTT
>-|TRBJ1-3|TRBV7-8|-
CASSLQGVLNTIYF
TGTGCCAGCAGCTTACAGGGTGTGTTAAACACCATATATTTT
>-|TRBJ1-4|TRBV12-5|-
CASGLGRTAEKLFF
TGTGCTAGTGGTTTGGGACGGACAGCTGAAAAACTGTTTTTT
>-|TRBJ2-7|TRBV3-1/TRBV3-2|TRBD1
CASSHRGMTYEQYF
TGTGCCAGCAGCCACAGGGGGATGACCTACGAGCAGTACTTC
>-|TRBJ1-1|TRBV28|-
CASSLRATVNTEAFF
TGTGCCAGCAGTTTAAGGGCCACGGTGAACACTGAAGCTTTCTTT
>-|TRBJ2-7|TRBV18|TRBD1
CASSRGTGGFYEQYF
TGTGCCAGCTCACGGGGGACAGGGGGTTTCTACGAGCAGTACTTC
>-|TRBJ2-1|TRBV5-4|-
CASSPAPGYNEQFF
TGTGCCAGCAGCCCCGCCCCCGGCTACAATGAGCAGTTCTTC
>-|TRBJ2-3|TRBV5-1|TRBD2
CASSLGRRAGAYTDTQYF
TGCGCCAGCAGCTTGGGGAGGCGAGCGGGAGCCTACACAGATACGCAGTATTTT
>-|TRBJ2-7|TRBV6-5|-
CASSRDVSYEQYF
TGTGCCAGCAGTCGGGATGTCTCCTACGAGCAGTACTTC
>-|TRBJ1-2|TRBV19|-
CASSFGFSNYGYTF
TGTGCCAGTAGTTTTGGCTTCTCTAACTATGGCTACACCTTC
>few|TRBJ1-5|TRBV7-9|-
CASSQDNQPQHF
TGTGCCAGCAGCCAAGATAATCAGCCCCAGCATTTT
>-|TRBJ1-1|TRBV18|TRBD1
CASSPQGQGTEAFF
TGTGCCAGCTCACCACAGGGACAGGGCACTGAAGCTTTCTTT
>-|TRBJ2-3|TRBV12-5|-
CASGLGGPDTQYF
TGTGCTAGTGGTTTGGGGGGCCCAGATACGCAGTATTTT
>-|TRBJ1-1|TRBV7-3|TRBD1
CASSLTGGKAFF
TGTGCCAGCAGCCTTACAGGGGGGAAAGCTTTCTTT
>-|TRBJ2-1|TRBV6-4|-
CASSEGVLSGSSYNEQFF
TGTGCCAGCAGTGAGGGCGTCCTTAGCGGAAGCTCCTACAATGAGCAGTTCTTC
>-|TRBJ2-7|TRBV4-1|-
CASSQDPGATEQYF
TGCGCCAGCAGCCAAGATCCGGGGGCAACCGAGCAGTACTTC
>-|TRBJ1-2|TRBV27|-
CASSLYSPGTSNYGYTF
TGTGCCAGCAGTTTATATTCGCCCGGAACCTCTAACTATGGCTACACCTTC
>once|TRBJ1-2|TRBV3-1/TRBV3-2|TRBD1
CASSQDSTGGKYGYTF
TGTGCCAGCAGCCAAGATTCAACAGGGGGGAAATATGGCTACACCTTC